This is a list of T cell receptor delta chains from one sample in a study of gamma delta lymphoproliferative disorders and STAT genes. TCRdb re-called the multiplex PCR reads using CATT. This table has approximately 150 delta-chain clones, 8% to 11% appearing once. The source material was blood. Receptor source: a human donor with hepatosplenic T-cell lymphoma. The CDR3 runs from the conserved cysteine through the conserved F or W. D genes are given only for firm matches. The size entry is marked missing in some rows and otherwise reads once, few, many or a size class.

j_call,v_call,clone_size,d_call,cdr3_nt,cdr3_aa
TRDJ1,TRDV2,few,.,TGTGCCTGTGAACCTCCTTTCCTGGATAACACCGATAAACTCATCTTT,CACEPPFLDNTDKLIF
TRDJ3,TRDV2,many,TRDD3,TGTGCCTGTGACTCTACTGGGGAGATCTCCTGGGACACCCGACAGATGTTTTTC,CACDSTGEISWDTRQMFF
TRDJ1,TRDV2,few,TRDD3,TGTGCCTGTGACACGGTAGTTAGGGGGGATCTCAACACCGATAAACTCATCTTT,CACDTVVRGDLNTDKLIF
TRDJ1,TRDV1,few,TRDD3,TGCTCTGCCCTCCCGGGGATACGGGGGTACACCGATAAACTCATCTTT,CSALPGIRGYTDKLIF
TRDJ1,TRDV2,.,.,TGTGCCTGTGACGCTCCGTTCTTCCTTAAGGATACACAGACCGATAAACTCATCTTT,CACDAPFFLKDTQTDKLIF
TRDJ1,TRDV2,medium-sized,TRDD3,TGTGCCTGTGACACCGTCGGTCTGGGGGATACGCCGTCAACCGATAAACTCATCTTT,CACDTVGLGDTPSTDKLIF
TRDJ1,TRDV3,.,TRDD3,TGTGCCTTCCACTCAGGCTACTGGGGGACTCACACCGATAAACTCATCTTT,CAFHSGYWGTHTDKLIF
TRDJ1,TRDV2,.,TRDD3,TGTGCCTGTGACACCGTCACTGGGGGATACGGAGAAGGGGCCGATAAACTCATCTTT,CACDTVTGGYGEGADKLIF
TRDJ1,TRDV2,few,TRDD3,TGTGCCTGTGACACGGTAGGTAGTCGTACTGGGGGATATGAGTACACCGATAAACTCATCTTT,CACDTVGSRTGGYEYTDKLIF
TRDJ1,TRDV1,medium-sized,.,TGTGCTCTTGGGGAGCCCCTATTGTATGGGGATTTAATCGATAAACTCATCTTT,CALGEPLLYGDLIDKLIF
TRDJ1,TRDV2,.,TRDD3,TGTGCCTGTGACACCTTACTGGGGGATACGCGTAGTAACACCGATAAACTCATCTTT,CACDTLLGDTRSNTDKLIF
TRDJ1,TRDV1,.,TRDD3,TGTGCTCTTGGGGAAATGGCTTGGTGGGGGATAGACGCACTCGATAAACTCATCTTT,CALGEMAWWGIDALDKLIF
TRDJ3,TRDV2,few,.,TGTGCCTGTGACACCTCCGGGGGACACCCTCTCTCCTGGGACACCCGACAGATGTTTTTC,CACDTSGGHPLSWDTRQMFF
TRDJ1,TRDV2,.,TRDD3,TGTGCCTGTGATTCAATACTGGGGGCCCTCCGGCGATCCCCGAACACCGATAAACTCATCTTT,CACDSILGALRRSPNTDKLIF
TRDJ1,TRDV1,.,.,TGTGCTCTTGGGGAACCCCCTTTACAGGCCTCGGGATTCACCGATAAACTCATCTTT,CALGEPPLQASGFTDKLIF
TRDJ1,TRDV3,few,TRDD3,TGTGCCTTTAGCCACCCCCTGCATACTGGGGGATACGCGTGGTACACCGATAAACTCATCTTT,CAFSHPLHTGGYAWYTDKLIF
TRDJ1,TRAV29/DV5,few,TRDD3,TGTGCAGCAATCCAATCCTGGGGGCGACACACCGATAAACTCATCTTT,CAAIQSWGRHTDKLIF
TRDJ1,TRDV3,few,TRDD2,TGTGCCTTCATAGTTTCCTACCCGAACCTACTCACCGATAAACTCATCTTT,CAFIVSYPNLLTDKLIF